Each of the 28 T cell receptor beta chains below was sequenced from the same sample in a study of T cell responses to AZD1222 COVID-19 vaccine. Here immunoSEQ multiplex PCR was the method, and the copy in TCRdb shows in-frame clones only, minus some. The table has fewer than 100,000 clones, roughly 88% seen once. Sequenced here: peripheral blood, sampled 28 days after the second AZD1222 dose. These receptors were obtained from an adult who received the AZD1222 COVID-19 vaccine.

This sequence joins TRBV6-2 or TRBV6-3 and TRBJ2-3; D unclear. The CDR3 extends over 15 amino acids. The germline CDR1 and CDR2 sequences are MNHEY and SVGEGT. Trimming removed 0 bases at V and 2 bases at J, with 9 bases between. CDR3 nucleotide sequence: TGTGCCAGCAGTTACTCGCACAGCTCCACAGATACGCAGTATTTT. This codes for CASSYSHSSTDTQYF.

The genes are TRBV29-1 and TRBJ1-5; no clear D. The germline CDR1 and CDR2 sequences are SQVTM and ANQGSEA. This CDR3 contains 10 residues. The V end lost 8 bases, the J end lost 6 bases, and 8 bases lay between the germline ends. CDR3 nucleotides: TGCAGCCCCTGGGGTCAGCCCCAGCATTTT. It encodes CSPWGQPQHF.

The J gene is TRBJ2-7, the V gene TRBV10-3, with 11 bases matching TRBD2. The CDR3 consists of 16 residues. Germline V lookup: CDR1 ENHRY, CDR2 SYGVKD. V was pared by 4 bases and J by 4 bases, with 9 bases of the junction left unmatched. The CDR3 reads CAISVGLAGGFYEQYF. CDR3 bases: TGTGCCATCAGTGTCGGGCTAGCGGGGGGATTTTACGAGCAGTACTTC.

The V gene is TRBV7-2, the J gene TRBJ2-5; 12 bases are a match to TRBD1. The length of the CDR3 is 16 residues. Germline V gene data show CDR1 as SGHTA and CDR2 as FQGNSA. J gave up 5 bases and V 5 bases, and 9 bases lay outside the gene matches. DNA of the CDR3: TGTGCCAGCAGCGTGAGGGACAGGGGGCGCGGGGAGACCCAGTACTTC. It yields the protein CASSVRDRGRGETQYF.

The chain recombines TRBV9 with TRBJ2-7; 8 bases map to TRBD1. CDR1 is SGDLS, CDR2 YYNGEE, per germline. The ends lost 4 bases at V and 5 bases at J; junction bases unmatched: 17. The CDR3 sequence is 17 residues long. The CDR3 reads CASSQSSGTGSSDEQYF. The CDR3 DNA follows: TGTGCCAGCAGCCAGAGCTCCGGGACAGGTTCATCCGACGAGCAGTACTTC.

The gene calls are TRBV5-1 and TRBJ1-3, with TRBD1 identical over 7 bases. Germline V gene sequence: CDR1 SGHRS, CDR2 YFSETQ. Trimming took 0 bases from V and 7 from J; bases not matched to a gene: 7. This CDR3 comprises 15 residues. The CDR3 sequence: CASSLEGAERNTIYF. In DNA, the CDR3 is TGCGCCAGCAGCTTGGAGGGGGCGGAAAGGAACACCATATATTTT.

The J gene is TRBJ1-5, the V gene TRBV10-3; D unresolved. Per germline, CDR1 ENHRY and CDR2 SYGVKD. The V and J ends lost 0 bases and 6 bases respectively, with 9 bases between them. The CDR3 covers 14 residues. The CDR3, as DNA: TGTGCCATCAGTGAGTCTGGGGAGAGTCAGCCCCAGCATTTT. It is translated as CAISESGESQPQHF.

The chain combines TRBV29-1 with TRBJ1-1; no firm D call. Trimming pared 7 bases from V and 2 bases from J, leaving 11 bases between. Germline V gene data show CDR1 as SQVTM and CDR2 as ANQGSEA. The CDR3 length is 12 residues. CDR3 DNA: TGCAGCGCTGGACGCGCTAACACTGAAGCTTTCTTT. This encodes CSAGRANTEAFF. The whole variable domain, filled in from reference TRBV29-1 and TRBJ1-1, reads SAVISQKPSRDICQRGTSLTIQCQVDSQVTMMFWYRQQPGQSLTLIATANQGSEATYESGFVIDKFPISRPNLTFSTLTVSNMSPEDSSIYLCSAGRANTEAFFGQGTRLTVV.

The chain uses TRBV6-2 or TRBV6-3 and TRBJ1-3; 7 positions match TRBD1. The CDR3 is 16 residues long. Germline CDR1 MNHEY, CDR2 SVGEGT. V shed 5 bases, J shed 0 bases, and the junction held 7 bases outside the gene matches. CDR3 residues: CASSPGTVHSGNTIYF. The DNA for the CDR3 is TGTGCCAGCAGTCCGGGGACAGTCCACTCTGGAAACACCATATATTTT.

The chain has TRBV6-5 and TRBJ1-2; 8 nucleotides match TRBD1. V lost 4 bases, J lost 8 bases, and 9 bases stayed unmatched. CDR1 MNHEY and CDR2 SVGAGI come from the germline V gene. There are 14 residues in the CDR3. The CDR3 nucleotides read TGTGCCAGCAGTTCCTTATTCAGGGGGCCCGGCTACACCTTC. Residues: CASSSLFRGPGYTF.

This chain uses TRBV18 with TRBJ2-1, with D perhaps matching TRBD2 (6 bases). Germline V gene sequence: CDR1 KGHSH, CDR2 LQKENI. V lost 6 bases and J 8 bases, leaving 23 bases between the germline ends. The CDR3 totals 16 residues. Here the CDR3 reads CASSFQSFGEAHEQFF. For the CDR3, the DNA is TGTGCCAGCTCGTTCCAGAGCTTCGGGGAGGCCCATGAGCAGTTCTTC.

V is TRBV5-5 and J is TRBJ1-5; D ambiguous. The CDR3 covers 15 residues. CDR1 and CDR2 (germline): SGHKS, YYEKEE (reference sequence). V was clipped by 2 bases and J by 2 bases, with 11 bases between them. The CDR3 reads CASSLEGVGNQPQHF. The CDR3 nucleotides read TGTGCCAGCAGCTTAGAGGGTGTAGGCAATCAGCCCCAGCATTTT.

This clone has just a few counts. V usage is TRBV6-5 and J usage is TRBJ1-6; 7 nucleotides agree with TRBD1. Germline CDR1 MNHEY, CDR2 SVGAGI. With V trimmed by 2 bases and J by 10 bases, 8 bases remained unmatched. CDR3 length equals 15 residues. CDR3 amino acids: CASSYGTAIGSPLHF. CDR3 coding DNA: TGTGCCAGCAGTTACGGGACAGCAATCGGGTCACCCCTCCACTTT.

J is TRBJ2-1 and V is TRBV4-1, with 12 positions matching TRBD2. The J segment lost 7 bases and the V segment lost 3 bases, leaving 7 bases of the junction unmatched. Germline loops: CDR1 MGHRA, CDR2 YSYEKL. There are 16 residues in the CDR3. DNA for the CDR3: TGCGCCAGCAGCCAGTTGACTAGCGGGGGTTGGAATGAGCAGTTCTTC. Its protein is CASSQLTSGGWNEQFF.

The chain links TRBV9 to TRBJ1-3; unclear D gene. The CDR3 length is 12 residues. Germline CDR1 and CDR2: SGDLS and YYNGEE. Trimming left V 0 bases short and J 8 bases short, with 6 bases between. The CDR3 here is CASSVGEDTIYF. In nucleotides, the CDR3 is TGTGCCAGCAGCGTAGGGGAGGACACCATATATTTT.

The CDR3 region is CASSMTSYHYGYTF. The DNA for the CDR3 is TGTGCCAGCAGTATGACCTCGTACCACTATGGCTACACCTTC. V usage is TRBV27 and J usage is TRBJ1-2; D gene uncertain. This CDR3 region has 14 residues. CDR1 is MNHEY, CDR2 SMNVEV, per germline (reference sequence). Trimming took 5 bases from V and 3 from J, leaving 13 bases between them.

CDR3 in DNA: TGTGCCAGCAGCTTGGGCGGGCCGAATCAGCCCCAGCATTTT. As protein: CASSLGGPNQPQHF. The rearrangement uses TRBV5-4 and TRBJ1-5; no definite D call. Trimming removed 0 bases at V and 4 bases at J, with 8 bases between. Germline CDR1 and CDR2: SGHNT and YYREEE (reference sequence). The CDR3 totals 14 residues.

The genes are TRBV6-6 and TRBJ1-1; 10 nucleotides line up with TRBD1. The germline CDR1 and CDR2 sequences are MNHNY and SVGAGI (reference sequence). J was trimmed by 4 bases and V by 7 bases; bases with no gene match: 12. There are 16 residues in the CDR3. For the CDR3, the DNA is TGTGCCAGCACTTTAGGCCCGGGACAGGGGCCCACTGAAGCTTTCTTT. Its protein product is CASTLGPGQGPTEAFF.

V gene TRBV9 combines with J gene TRBJ1-2, with 9 bases that match TRBD1. The CDR3 length is 14 residues. V lost 4 bases, J lost 6 bases, and 7 bases stayed unmatched. The germline V gene encodes CDR1 SGDLS and CDR2 YYNGEE. CDR3: CASSFRDRVNGYTF. The CDR3 coding sequence is TGTGCCAGCAGCTTCCGGGACAGGGTAAATGGCTACACCTTC. Full variable domain (remainder filled in from reference TRBV9 and TRBJ1-2): DSGVTQTPKHLITATGQRVTLRCSPRSGDLSVYWYQQSLDQGLQFLIQYYNGEERAKGNILERFSAQQFPDLHSELNLSSLELGDSALYFCASSFRDRVNGYTFGSGTRLTVV.

This sequence joins TRBV27 and TRBJ1-2, with D perhaps matching TRBD1 (5 bases). CDR3 length: 14 amino acids. Per germline, CDR1 MNHEY and CDR2 SMNVEV (reference sequence). V lost 6 bases, J lost 3 bases, and 14 bases lay in between. DNA of the CDR3: TGTGCCAGCAGCCCGAGGGACGGATACTATGGCTACACCTTC. It specifies CASSPRDGYYGYTF.

The chain links TRBV19 to TRBJ2-7; D is possibly TRBD1 (6 bases). With 6 bases removed from V and 2 bases from J, the gap between germline ends came to 17 bases. CDR3 length equals 15 residues. The germline CDR1 and CDR2 sequences are LNHDA and SQIVND (reference sequence). The CDR3 nucleotides read TGTGCCAGTAGCCCTAGCCGACAGGCTACCTACGAGCAGTACTTC. Protein: CASSPSRQATYEQYF.

The chain is built from TRBV18 and TRBJ1-2, with a tentative D call TRBD1 (6 bases). CDR3 length: 15 residues. The germline V and J ends were trimmed by 3 bases and 6 bases, with 17 bases remaining between them. CDR1 and CDR2 (germline): KGHSH, LQKENI. CDR3 DNA sequence: TGTGCCAGCTCACCGAACCTGGCAGGGGACGATGGCTACACCTTC. Amino acids: CASSPNLAGDDGYTF.

The chain's CDR3 is CASSLEVRKQYF. CDR3 sequence (DNA): TGCGCCAGCAGCTTGGAGGTACGCAAGCAGTACTTC. This rearrangement joins TRBV5-1 to TRBJ2-7; D remains ambiguous. The V gene lost 0 bases and the J gene lost 8 bases, with 9 bases spanning the gap. The CDR3 is made up of 12 amino acids. Looked up from germline, CDR1 is SGHRS and CDR2 is YFSETQ.

This chain links TRBV18 with TRBJ1-1; TRBD1 might be the D (5 bases). The germline CDR1 and CDR2 sequences are KGHSH and LQKENI. The V and J ends lost 4 bases and 2 bases respectively, with 8 bases between them. The CDR3 contains 13 residues. The CDR3 DNA reads TGTGCCAGCTCACTAGACAGAAACACTGAAGCTTTCTTT. It codes for CASSLDRNTEAFF.

The chain combines TRBV28 with TRBJ1-5, with D possibly being TRBD1 (5 bases). Per the germline V gene, CDR1 is MDHEN and CDR2 is SYDVKM. V lost 5 bases and J lost 13, with 18 bases in between. This CDR3 has 13 residues. CDR3 DNA: TGTGCCAGCAGTACCCCCACCATGGGACGTCAGCATTTT. Residues: CASSTPTMGRQHF. The full variable domain, in which reference TRBV28 and TRBJ1-5 provide the parts outside the CDR3, is DVKVTQSSRYLVKRTGEKVFLECVQDMDHENMFWYRQDPGLGLRLIYFSYDVKMKEKGDIPEGYSVSREKKERFSLILESASTNQTSMYLCASSTPTMGRQHFGDGTRLSIL.

The chain carries TRBV5-8 and TRBJ1-5; no clear D gene. Per the germline V gene, CDR1 is SGHTS and CDR2 is YDEGEE. The CDR3 runs 15 residues. V was clipped by 3 bases and J by 6 bases, with 16 bases between them. The CDR3: CASSYGGRRSQPQHF. The CDR3 coding sequence is TGTGCCAGCAGCTATGGAGGGCGGAGGAGTCAGCCCCAGCATTTT.

V is TRBV28 and J is TRBJ2-5; TRBD2 matches 7 bases. CDR1 and CDR2 from the germline V gene are MDHEN and SYDVKM. V gave up 6 bases and J gave up 2 bases; unmatched junction bases: 9. This CDR3 is 15 amino acids long. This CDR3 is CASSPTTSTQETQYF. CDR3 nucleotide sequence: TGTGCCAGCAGCCCTACGACTAGCACACAAGAGACCCAGTACTTC.

This chain links TRBV2 with TRBJ1-4; a possible D gene is TRBD1 (5 bases). The V gene's germline CDR1 is SNHLY and CDR2 FYNNEI. V was trimmed by 6 bases and J by 7 bases, leaving 9 bases between them. The CDR3 consists of 12 residues. The DNA of the CDR3 is TGTGCCAGCAGGTTGGGGGTTGAAAAACTGTTTTTT. Translated: CASRLGVEKLFF.